This T cell receptor beta chain stems from a study of cytomegalovirus exposure and HLA in healthy donors listed by TCRdb under 2017. Looking at the study overall: An earlier analysis of several hundred of the donors reported over 250 Gb of sequence data and 100 million to 120 million unique TCR beta sequences obtained from about 180 million T cells. Approximately 310 gigabases of sequencing data and 70 million to 100 million unique TCR sequences were included in an early release covering about 620 HLA-typed donors. The genetic ancestry cluster associated with self-reported Caucasian donors included 81% of the 398 genotyped donors. The study aimed to test whether signatures of past pathogen exposure could be identified by cataloging public T cell receptors. The study profiled the T cell repertoires of some 610 subjects by immunosequencing and related them to cytomegalovirus serostatus. Along with the approximately 700-subject first cohort, a separate validation cohort of approximately 110 different subjects was used. To predict cytomegalovirus infection status, the study brought together high-throughput TCR immunosequencing, statistical association of individual TCRs with disease status, and machine learning. To study patterns of TCR occurrence, a later analysis re-analyzed previously published TCR beta repertoires from 600 to 750 donors and added high-resolution HLA genotyping. The later analysis used no new phenotypic data to find candidate immune exposures, relying instead on TCR beta sequences and their occurrence across donors. In an earlier analysis of 587 of the donors, high-throughput TCR beta sequencing was used to judge whether each TCR beta V gene segment behaved as functional or pseudogenic. Donor age, sex, ethnicity and CMV serostatus were compiled alongside the repertoire data. In a later genetic analysis, genome-wide SNP genotypes for about three fifths of the roughly 670 donors were used, and that subset was treated as a discovery cohort. Every discovery cohort repertoire had been produced on one sequencing platform. HLA typing covered class I and class II loci at four-digit resolution. Typing coverage varied by locus: roughly 620-640 donors for A, B, C, DRB1 and DQB1; roughly 510 for DQA1; 600 to 610 for DPA1; fewer than 480 for DPB1. Four or five DR-DQ haplotypes were treated as single units for association and clustering because of strong linkage in the cohort. On average, about 240,000 unique TCR beta nucleotide sequences were sequenced per donor among a few hundred genotyped donors of the cohort, with about 17% of those sequences being non-productive.

On the study overall, not on this receptor specifically: In the study, some 180 TCR beta chains were listed as associated with cytomegalovirus. A further reported finding was that TCR beta sequences accurately predicted the HLA-A and HLA-B alleles for most subjects in the first cohort. The authors suggested that the approach could potentially be extended to other disease states and immunological phenotypes. A cluster of highly shared sequence variants was judged likely to be a technical artifact of the sequencing pipeline. According to a later genetic analysis, donors in an Asian-associated ancestry cluster had fewer N-insertions in productive TCRs than the approximately 610-donor mean. Sequencing depth was assumed to be roughly uniform across donors in the presence/absence analyses, though that assumption may not hold. In a later analysis, the rate of TCR association differed among HLA loci, with DRB1 alleles having the most associated TCRs and HLA-C alleles having the fewest. In a later analysis, some 17,000 TCR beta sequences were associated with specific HLA alleles at a false discovery rate of 0.05. Most TCR sequences were observed very rarely across donors, whereas some public TCRs were present in many individuals. Because HLA typing was unavailable for some donors at each locus, only the typed subset was used in association tests. In an earlier analysis of some 500 of the donors, most TCR beta V segments appeared in productive rearrangements about 90% or about 30% of the time, broadly matching IMGT annotations. The classifier was reported to diagnose cytomegalovirus status with high specificity and sensitivity in both the original cohort and the validation cohort. A later genetic analysis associated a missense DCLRE1C variant with V-gene and J-gene trimming of TCR beta chains, and an independent cohort replicated the association. Because the 87-base-pair reads could not distinguish some IMGT-functional V segments, including TRBV6-2 and TRBV6-3, those segments were excluded. According to a later analysis, most CMV-associated TCR beta chains appeared to be HLA-restricted, and the HLA associations seemed to be driven largely by CMV exposure. The earlier analysis of 587 of the donors excluded over 15 rarely observed V segments, including chromosome 9 orphons, because counts were too low. Linkage disequilibrium might explain the correlated functional status among segregating V segments, but an unknown experimental factor could not be excluded. Immune exposure information for the cohort was limited to CMV serostatus. According to a later analysis, parvovirus B19, influenza, CMV and Epstein-Barr virus appeared linked to several top co-occurrence clusters. This cohort had only TCR beta chains sequenced, and the lack of alpha or paired-chain data limited which features could be detected. In a later analysis, HLA-associated TCR beta chains showed more clonal expansion and lower generation probabilities than non-associated chains that were equally common. Three of the identified cytomegalovirus-associated TCR beta chains were confirmed in vitro to be specific for cytomegalovirus antigens. When HLA alleles, especially DR and DQ, strongly co-occurred, attributing TCR associations to individual alleles was difficult.

The cohort consisted of 666 healthy bone marrow donors. Cohort members were all nominally healthy when sampled, although unrecorded immune exposures were likely present. The donor tested CMV seropositive and was one of the 289 seropositive cohort members. Each donor provided a peripheral blood sample, and peripheral blood mononuclear cells were used for TCR beta sequencing. Genomic DNA extraction from the blood cell samples was performed with the Qiagen DNeasy Blood Extraction Kit. This clone is labeled medium-sized (0.01 to 0.1%). Its cognate antigen has yet to be identified. Per-base qualities were not stored, and no clone one base away is much larger. As encoded in the germline V gene, CDR1 is SNHLY while CDR2 is FYNNEI. At the junction V is shortened by 7 bases and J by 1 base, with 13 bases in between. The CDR3 numbers 14 residues from cysteine through phenylalanine. Only the CDR3 portion is preserved as DNA: 42 bases, with reading frame beginning at the first base.

Receptors were amplified or captured by the immunoSEQ multiplex PCR assay. The multiplex PCR relied on a mix of 60 forward primers for TCR Vbeta segments and 13 reverse primers for TCR Jbeta segments. A multiplex PCR assay on genomic DNA amplified the CDR3 region of rearranged TCR beta genes. The amplified TCR beta libraries were sequenced on the Illumina HiSeq System as 87-base-pair reads. As for how the authors treated the data: A later analysis tallied roughly 78 million unique TCR beta chains across the 700 or so repertoires, and roughly 11 million of those chains were shared by two or more donors. A nearest-neighbor algorithm error-corrected the raw reads and collapsed the reads into unique sequences, merging closely related sequences to remove PCR and sequencing errors. Alignment of CDR3 sequences to IMGT reference sequences was used to assign V, D and J gene segments. For a sequence to be retained, at least a six-nucleotide match to both a V gene segment and a J gene segment was required. A rearrangement counted as productive if the CDR3 had no stop codons and remained in frame with V and J, and every other rearrangement counted as non-productive. CDR3 was defined according to IMGT convention as the region running from the second conserved V-encoded cysteine to the conserved J-encoded phenylalanine. Sequences without an unambiguous match to a single V gene segment were excluded from the earlier analysis of 450 to 650 of the donors. An earlier analysis of 550 to 650 of the donors classified V segments as functional when productive rearrangements were above 56.7% and as segregating when the standard deviation between donors was above 5%. To diagnose cytomegalovirus status from the catalog of TCR beta chain sequences, a statistical classification framework was built. In a later analysis, V and J genes were assigned by comparing TCR nucleotide sequences against IMGT/GENE-DB human TR gene sequences. A later analysis assigned CDR3 sequences and most-parsimonious VDJ recombination scenarios with the TCRdist pipeline. In a later analysis, every TCR beta chain was defined by the combination of its CDR3 amino acid sequence and its V-gene family, and reads without a unique V-gene family were dropped. In a later analysis, approximately 590 highly shared, low-generation-probability nucleotide sequences were removed to address suspected cross-contamination and a sequencing artifact. In a later analysis, a clonal expansion index was calculated for each public chain from normalized within-repertoire ranks of inferred template counts. A later analysis computed generation probabilities with a VDJ recombination model fitted to out-of-frame rearrangements, and checked the results against IGoR. In a later analysis, TCR-TCR, TCR-HLA and TCR-CMV co-occurrence was scored with hypergeometric tests, and a repertoire-size bias correction was applied to TCR pairs. False discovery rates were estimated in a later analysis by permuting HLA or CMV assignments 20 times. A later analysis grouped co-occurring TCRs with DBSCAN, adding TCRdist sequence similarity when clustering within HLA-allele-positive subsets. For co-occurrence clustering, repertoires with fewer than 30,000 or more than 120,000 public chains were excluded, along with roughly five repertoires with anomalous nucleotide sharing. The immuneACCESS repertoire file appears here via TCRdb, limited to in-frame rearrangements. These files lack a portion of the clones; in checked studies, under half of the deficit traces to unresolved V genes, and the cause of the others is not known. Clone size and the V and J calls come from that table; the DNA yielded D and trimming. A total of approximately 110,000 clones appear in this sample, 74% of them only once. 4% to 4.5% of the sample is held by the ten biggest clonotypes.

The sequence was obtained from a woman aged 50 to 60 in good health and CMV-seropositive. The chain is assembled from TRBV2 and TRBJ1-1; no D gene can be assigned with confidence. The sample was PBMCs. The CDR3 here reads CASKRGDGNTEAFF. The base sequence is TGTGCCAGCAAGAGAGGCGACGGGAACACTGAAGCTTTCTTT.